The next 24 T cell receptor beta chains were all read from a single sample in a study of shared clonotypes between healthy human individuals. As defined, naive CD8 cells were CD45RO-negative and positively selected for CCR7, with terminally differentiated effector memory CD45RA+ cells excluded. The repertoire was sequenced with immunoSEQ multiplex PCR; TCRdb's copy has only in-frame clones and lacks some. The sample comprises around 2,100,000 clones, approximately 94% of which are singletons, and 1% to 1.5% rests with the top ten. Input material: naive CD8+ T cells sorted from blood. The source is a man younger than 35 in good health.

This chain joins TRBV6-5 and TRBJ2-7; TRBD2 might be the D (5 bases). Trimming left V 1 base short and J 1 base short, with 11 bases between. The CDR3 is 15 residues long. Germline lookup yields CDR1 MNHEY and CDR2 SVGAGI. The CDR3: CASSYFGDLSYEQYF. DNA for the CDR3: TGTGCCAGCAGTTACTTCGGGGATTTATCCTACGAGCAGTACTTC.

V gene TRBV5-1 combines with J gene TRBJ2-7; 7 positions match TRBD2. Germline trimming cut 3 bases from V and 2 bases from J; bases unmatched to any gene: 5. The CDR3 loop spans 14 amino acids. Germline values: CDR1 SGHRS, CDR2 YFSETQ. Written as DNA, the CDR3 is TGCGCCAGCAGCTGGGGGGGATCGGCCTACGAGCAGTACTTC. Amino acids: CASSWGGSAYEQYF.

The chain carries TRBV15 and TRBJ2-5; possible D gene TRBD1, 5 bases. CDR3 length equals 13 residues. Trimming cost V 3 bases and J 5 bases, with 10 bases left between them. Looked up from germline, CDR1 is LNHNV and CDR2 is YYDKDF (reference sequence). CDR3 sequence reads: CATSRDIRETQYF. The CDR3 DNA reads as TGTGCCACCAGCAGGGACATTCGGGAGACCCAGTACTTC.

The chain couples TRBV2 to TRBJ2-7; possible D gene TRBD1, 6 bases. V was pared by 7 bases and J by 0 bases, with 13 bases between. This CDR3 region has 14 residues. Germline values: CDR1 SNHLY, CDR2 FYNNEI. CDR3 in amino acids: CASILSTGSYEQYF. The CDR3 coding sequence is TGTGCCAGCATCCTTTCGACAGGCTCCTACGAGCAGTACTTC.

The chain's CDR3 is CASSIGGYEQYF. DNA for the CDR3: TGTGCCAGCAGCATCGGGGGCTACGAGCAGTACTTC. The rearrangement joins TRBV7-8 to TRBJ2-7, with TRBD2 as a possible D gene (6 bases). The CDR3 contains 12 residues. The V gene's germline CDR1 is SGHVS and CDR2 FQNEAQ. V was pared by 5 bases and J by 3 bases, with 8 bases between.

The chain recombines TRBV2 with TRBJ1-5; D not certain. Trimming removed 4 bases at V and 0 bases at J, with 16 bases between. This CDR3 has 17 residues. The germline gives CDR1 SNHLY, CDR2 FYNNEI. CDR3 in amino acids: CASSVVSGGSSNQPQHF. DNA of the CDR3: TGTGCCAGCAGTGTCGTTTCAGGAGGAAGTAGCAATCAGCCCCAGCATTTT.

This CDR3 reads CATSERGGGTDTQYF. The CDR3, as DNA: TGTGCCACCAGTGAGCGGGGGGGTGGCACAGATACGCAGTATTTT. This chain uses TRBV15 with TRBJ2-3, with TRBD2 matching over 10 bases. From germline, CDR1 is LNHNV and CDR2 YYDKDF (reference sequence). The V and J ends lost 6 bases and 1 base, in that order; junction bases with no gene match: 4. CDR3 length equals 15 residues.

The chain has TRBV13 and TRBJ1-4; D unclear. The V end lost 4 bases, the J end lost 0 bases, and 12 bases lay between the germline ends. Germline-derived CDR1 and CDR2 are PRHDT and FYEKMQ (reference sequence). This CDR3 has 16 amino acids. CDR3: CASSWTDGPTNEKLFF. The CDR3 nucleotides read TGTGCCAGCAGCTGGACGGACGGACCAACTAATGAAAAACTGTTTTTT.

As concerns this clone: The same CDR3 arises from other DNA sequences in this sample as well. CDR3 sequence: CASSQTSGGYEQYF. In DNA, the CDR3 is TGCGCCAGCAGCCAGACTAGCGGGGGGTACGAGCAGTACTTC. This chain uses TRBV4-3 with TRBJ2-7, with TRBD2 matching over 13 bases. This CDR3 has 14 amino acids. Germline CDR1 reads LGHNA; CDR2 reads YSLEER. V shed 3 bases and J 4 bases; nucleotides not matched to a gene: 0.

The J gene is TRBJ2-3, the V gene TRBV9; unclear D gene. Between the trimmed V and J ends, which lost 6 bases and 2 bases, there was a span of 10 bases. The CDR3 extends over 13 amino acids. Germline V gene lookup returns CDR1 SGDLS and CDR2 YYNGEE. The CDR3 nucleotides read TGTGCCAGCAACATCGACGACACAGATACGCAGTATTTT. Residues: CASNIDDTDTQYF.

The genes are TRBV27 and TRBJ2-7, with 7 positions matching TRBD1. The CDR3 length is 16 residues. From germline, CDR1 is MNHEY and CDR2 SMNVEV (reference sequence). With 5 bases clipped from V and 1 base from J, the junction kept 11 bases outside the gene matches. The chain's CDR3 is CASSPLSGQLSYEQYF. DNA for the CDR3: TGTGCCAGCAGTCCCCTATCGGGACAGCTTTCCTACGAGCAGTACTTC.

As DNA, the CDR3 is TGTGCCAGCAGCGACCTCATGGGAGAAGCTTTCTTT. Protein product: CASSDLMGEAFF. V and J are TRBV9 and TRBJ1-1; unclear D gene. Germline CDR1 and CDR2: SGDLS and YYNGEE. V was trimmed by 3 bases and J by 8 bases, leaving 11 bases between them. The length of the CDR3 is 12 residues.

Comment on this clone: The same CDR3 arises from other DNA sequences in this sample as well. The chain employs TRBV2 and TRBJ1-5, with D unresolved. Germline V CDR1 and CDR2: SNHLY, FYNNEI. The CDR3 length is 14 residues. V was clipped by 1 base and J by 4 bases, with 8 bases between them. In DNA form, the CDR3 reads TGTGCCAGCAGTGAAGGGGGATCGAATCAGCCCCAGCATTTT. Translated, it gives CASSEGGSNQPQHF.

The chain joins TRBV5-1 to TRBJ2-3, with TRBD2 identical over 10 bases. Per the germline V gene, CDR1 is SGHRS and CDR2 is YFSETQ. V was clipped by 1 base and J by 4 bases; unmatched bases: 12. The CDR3 has 18 amino acids. CDR3 in DNA: TGCGCCAGCAGCTTGTCCCTTTGGCTAGCGGGAGCGGCAGATACGCAGTATTTT. As protein: CASSLSLWLAGAADTQYF.

The chain is built from TRBV7-8 and TRBJ2-1, with D possibly being TRBD2 (6 bases). The V gene lost 7 bases and the J gene lost 7 bases, with 8 bases spanning the gap. Per germline, CDR1 SGHVS and CDR2 FQNEAQ. This CDR3 has 11 residues. CDR3: CASTEGNEQFF. The DNA of the CDR3 is TGTGCCAGCACGGAGGGGAATGAGCAGTTCTTC. The entire variable domain, with the rest obtained from reference TRBV7-8 and TRBJ2-1, is as follows: GAGVSQSPRYKVAKRGQDVALRCDPISGHVSLFWYQQALGQGPEFLTYFQNEAQLDKSGLPSDRFFAERPEGSVSTLKIQRTQQEDSAVYLCASTEGNEQFFGPGTRLTVL.

To note about this clone: In the same sample, other DNA sequences code for this CDR3. The J gene is TRBJ2-1, the V gene TRBV28, with unresolved D. V was pared by 2 bases and J by 8 bases, with 4 bases between. This CDR3 comprises 11 residues. The germline gives CDR1 MDHEN, CDR2 SYDVKM. CDR3 DNA: TGTGCCAGCAGTTTACGAGATGAGCAGTTCTTC. This sequence encodes CASSLRDEQFF. The full variable domain, completed using reference TRBV28 and TRBJ2-1, is DVKVTQSSRYLVKRTGEKVFLECVQDMDHENMFWYRQDPGLGLRLIYFSYDVKMKEKGDIPEGYSVSREKKERFSLILESASTNQTSMYLCASSLRDEQFFGPGTRLTVL.

The sample holds one count of this clone. The V and J genes are TRBV4-1 and TRBJ2-7, with D unclear. The CDR3 runs 15 residues. V was clipped by 2 bases and J by 0 bases, with 11 bases between them. Per germline, CDR1 MGHRA and CDR2 YSYEKL. The CDR3 is CASSQTPGGSYEQYF. CDR3 DNA: TGCGCCAGCAGCCAAACTCCGGGCGGCTCCTACGAGCAGTACTTC.

J is TRBJ1-5 and V is TRBV4-1; tentatively, D is TRBD1 (5 bases). The V end was cut by 0 bases, the J end by 9 bases, with 12 bases between. Germline CDR1 and CDR2: MGHRA and YSYEKL. The CDR3 totals 14 residues. DNA for the CDR3: TGCGCCAGCAGCCAAGAGGAGGGTGACAGGCCCCAGCATTTT. This encodes CASSQEEGDRPQHF.

The chain links TRBV10-3 to TRBJ2-7; the match to TRBD1 covers 8 bases. The CDR3 extends over 15 amino acids. CDR1 is ENHRY, CDR2 SYGVKD, per germline. Losses at the gene ends were 5 bases for V and 3 bases for J; bases not matched to a gene: 9. The DNA of the CDR3 is TGTGCCATCAGTCCGGAGTGGGGACAGGACTACGAGCAGTACTTC. The encoded protein is CAISPEWGQDYEQYF.

Worth noting for this clone: Other DNA sequences within the sample encode an identical CDR3. The chain links TRBV30 to TRBJ1-1; tentative D call: TRBD1 (5 bases). The CDR3 length is 12 residues. Trimming took 2 bases from V and 6 from J, leaving 10 bases between them. Germline CDR1 GTSNPN, CDR2 SVGIG (reference sequence). The CDR3 coding sequence is TGTGCCTGGAGTCCGGGGGGGTCTGAAGCTTTCTTT. Translating it yields CAWSPGGSEAFF.

J is TRBJ1-1 and V is TRBV7-9, with 9 bases lining up with TRBD1. This CDR3 contains 14 residues. Looked up from germline, CDR1 is SEHNR and CDR2 is FQNEAQ (reference sequence). After removal of 4 bases from V and 4 bases from J, the junction contained 4 bases not matched to a gene. Written as DNA, the CDR3 is TGTGCCAGCAGCTCCGGGACAGGGATCACTGAAGCTTTCTTT. Translating it yields CASSSGTGITEAFF.

The chain combines TRBV7-2 with TRBJ2-7; unclear D gene. The CDR3 is made up of 13 amino acids. Germline V CDR1 and CDR2: SGHTA, FQGNSA. Deletions cut 3 bases from V and 2 bases from J, with 8 bases between. The CDR3 reads CASSFRVAYEQYF. The CDR3 coding sequence is TGTGCCAGCAGCTTTAGGGTCGCCTACGAGCAGTACTTC. Filled out from reference TRBV7-2 and TRBJ2-7, the complete variable domain reads GAGVSQSPSNKVTEKGKDVELRCDPISGHTALYWYRQSLGQGLEFLIYFQGNSAPDKSGLPSDRFSAERTGGSVSTLTIQRTQQEDSAVYLCASSFRVAYEQYFGPGTRLTVT.

This chain links TRBV25-1 with TRBJ1-4, with D maybe TRBD1 (5 bases). The CDR3 has 15 amino acids. Between the trimmed V and J ends, which lost 2 bases and 1 base, there was a span of 8 bases. Germline V gene lookup returns CDR1 MGHDK and CDR2 SYGVNS. This CDR3 reads CASSETGGTNEKLFF. The CDR3 nucleotides are TGTGCCAGCAGTGAAACGGGGGGAACTAATGAAAAACTGTTTTTT.

The rearrangement joins TRBV7-9 to TRBJ2-7; D call uncertain. The V gene's germline CDR1 is SEHNR and CDR2 FQNEAQ (reference sequence). The CDR3 contains 15 residues. V gave up 1 base and J gave up 2 bases, with 12 bases separating them. CDR3 sequence reads: CASSLGRPSPYEQYF. The CDR3 nucleotides read TGTGCCAGCAGCTTAGGCCGTCCCTCTCCCTACGAGCAGTACTTC.